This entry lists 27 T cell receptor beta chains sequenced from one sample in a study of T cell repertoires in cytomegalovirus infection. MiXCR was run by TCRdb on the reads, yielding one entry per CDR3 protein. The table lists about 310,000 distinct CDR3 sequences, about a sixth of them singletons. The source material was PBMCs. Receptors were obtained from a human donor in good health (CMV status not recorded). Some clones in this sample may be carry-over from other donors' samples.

Here the CDR3 reads CASSTTGQMNTEAFF. As DNA, the CDR3 is TGTGCCAGTAGTACGACGGGACAGATGAACACTGAAGCTTTCTTT. The chain uses TRBV19 and TRBJ1-1; the match to TRBD1 covers 7 bases. The junction had 5 bases not matched to a gene; V was cut back by 4 bases and J by 0 bases. Germline CDR1 is LNHDA and CDR2 is SQIVND (reference sequence). There are 15 residues in the CDR3.

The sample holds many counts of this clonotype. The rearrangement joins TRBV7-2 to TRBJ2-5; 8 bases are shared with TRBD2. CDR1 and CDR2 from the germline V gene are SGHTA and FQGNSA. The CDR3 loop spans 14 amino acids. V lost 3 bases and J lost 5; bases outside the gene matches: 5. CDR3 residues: CASSLRGGRETQYF. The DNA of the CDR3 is TGTGCCAGCAGCTTGCGGGGCGGGAGGGAGACCCAGTACTTC.

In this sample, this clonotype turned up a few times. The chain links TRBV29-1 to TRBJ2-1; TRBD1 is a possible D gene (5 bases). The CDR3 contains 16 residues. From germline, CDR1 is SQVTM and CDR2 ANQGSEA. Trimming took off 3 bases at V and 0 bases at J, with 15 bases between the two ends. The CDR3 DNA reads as TGCAGCGTTGAGGGGCCCGACAGAGTCTCCTACAATGAGCAGTTCTTC. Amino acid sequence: CSVEGPDRVSYNEQFF.

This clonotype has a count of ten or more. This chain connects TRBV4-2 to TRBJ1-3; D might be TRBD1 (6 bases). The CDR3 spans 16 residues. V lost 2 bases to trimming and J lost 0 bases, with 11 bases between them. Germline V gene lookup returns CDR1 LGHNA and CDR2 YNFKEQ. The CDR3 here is CASSQRGQNSGNTIYF. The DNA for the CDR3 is TGTGCCAGCAGCCAACGAGGACAGAACTCTGGAAACACCATATATTTT.

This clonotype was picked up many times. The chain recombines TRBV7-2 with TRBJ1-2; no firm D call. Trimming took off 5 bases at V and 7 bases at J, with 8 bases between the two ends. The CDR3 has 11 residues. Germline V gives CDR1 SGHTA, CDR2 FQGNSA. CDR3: CASSPTRGYTF. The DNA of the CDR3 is TGTGCCAGCAGCCCGACACGTGGCTACACCTTC.

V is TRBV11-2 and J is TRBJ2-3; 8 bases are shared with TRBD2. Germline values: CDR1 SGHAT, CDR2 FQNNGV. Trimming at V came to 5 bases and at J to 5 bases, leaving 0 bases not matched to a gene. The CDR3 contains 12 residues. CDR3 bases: TGTGCCAGCAGCGCGGGAGGAGATACGCAGTATTTT. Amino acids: CASSAGGDTQYF. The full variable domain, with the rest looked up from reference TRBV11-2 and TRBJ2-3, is EAGVAQSPRYKIIEKRQSVAFWCNPISGHATLYWYQQILGQGPKLLIQFQNNGVVDDSQLPKDRFSAERLKGVDSTLKIQPAKLEDSAVYLCASSAGGDTQYFGPGTRLTVL.

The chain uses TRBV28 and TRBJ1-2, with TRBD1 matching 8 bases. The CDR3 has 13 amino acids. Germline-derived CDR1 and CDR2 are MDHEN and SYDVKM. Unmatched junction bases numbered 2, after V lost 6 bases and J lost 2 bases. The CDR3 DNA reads TGTGCCAGCAGGGGACAGGAGAACTATGGCTACACCTTC. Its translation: CASRGQENYGYTF.

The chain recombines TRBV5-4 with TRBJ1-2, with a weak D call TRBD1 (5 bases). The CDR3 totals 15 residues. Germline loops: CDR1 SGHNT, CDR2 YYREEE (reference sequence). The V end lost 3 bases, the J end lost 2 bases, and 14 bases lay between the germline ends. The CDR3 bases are TGTGCCAGCAGCTCTGGGCGGGACGGCAACTATGGCTACACCTTC. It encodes CASSSGRDGNYGYTF. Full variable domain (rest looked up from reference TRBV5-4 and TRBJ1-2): ETGVTQSPTHLIKTRGQQVTLRCSSQSGHNTVSWYQQALGQGPQFIFQYYREEENGRGNFPPRFSGLQFPNYSSELNVNALELDDSALYLCASSSGRDGNYGYTFGSGTRLTVV.

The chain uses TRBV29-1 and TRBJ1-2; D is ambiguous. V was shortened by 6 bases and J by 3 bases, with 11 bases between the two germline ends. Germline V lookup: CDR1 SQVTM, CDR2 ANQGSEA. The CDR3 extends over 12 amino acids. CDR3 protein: CSVETADYGYTF. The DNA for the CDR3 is TGCAGCGTGGAGACGGCAGACTATGGCTACACCTTC.

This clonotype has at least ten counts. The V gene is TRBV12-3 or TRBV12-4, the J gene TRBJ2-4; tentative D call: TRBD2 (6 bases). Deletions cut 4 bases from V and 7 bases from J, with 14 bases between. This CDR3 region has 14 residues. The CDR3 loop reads CASSSGWGVNIQYF. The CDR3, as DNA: TGTGCCAGCAGTTCCGGGTGGGGGGTGAACATTCAGTACTTC.

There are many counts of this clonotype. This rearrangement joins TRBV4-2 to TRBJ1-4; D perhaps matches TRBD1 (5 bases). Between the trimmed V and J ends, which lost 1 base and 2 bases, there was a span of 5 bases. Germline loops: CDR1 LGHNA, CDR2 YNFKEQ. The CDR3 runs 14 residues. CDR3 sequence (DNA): TGTGCCAGCAGCCAAGGACAGACTAATGAAAAACTGTTTTTT. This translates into CASSQGQTNEKLFF.

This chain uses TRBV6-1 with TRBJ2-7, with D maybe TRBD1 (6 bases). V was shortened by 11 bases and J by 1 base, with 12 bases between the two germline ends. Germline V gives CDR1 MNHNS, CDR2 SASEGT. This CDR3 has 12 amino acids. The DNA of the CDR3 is TGTGCCGGGAAAGGACAGTCCTACGAGCAGTACTTC. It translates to CAGKGQSYEQYF.

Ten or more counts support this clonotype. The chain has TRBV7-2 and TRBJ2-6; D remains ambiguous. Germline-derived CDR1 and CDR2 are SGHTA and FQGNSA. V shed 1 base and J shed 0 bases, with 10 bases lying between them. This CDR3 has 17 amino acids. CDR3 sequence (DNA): TGTGCCAGCAGCTTAGAACGGGCAGGCTCTGGGGCCAACGTCCTGACTTTC. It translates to CASSLERAGSGANVLTF.

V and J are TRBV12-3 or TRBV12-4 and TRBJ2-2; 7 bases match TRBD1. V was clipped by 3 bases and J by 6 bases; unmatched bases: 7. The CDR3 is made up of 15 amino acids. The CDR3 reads CASSFKGGASGELFF. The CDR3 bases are TGTGCCAGCAGTTTCAAAGGGGGCGCATCCGGGGAGCTGTTTTTT.

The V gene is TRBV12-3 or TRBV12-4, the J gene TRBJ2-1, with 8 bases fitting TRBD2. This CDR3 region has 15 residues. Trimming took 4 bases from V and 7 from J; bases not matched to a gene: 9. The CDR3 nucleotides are TGTGCCAGCAGTTCGTACGGGAGGGAGGGAAATGAGCAGTTCTTC. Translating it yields CASSSYGREGNEQFF.

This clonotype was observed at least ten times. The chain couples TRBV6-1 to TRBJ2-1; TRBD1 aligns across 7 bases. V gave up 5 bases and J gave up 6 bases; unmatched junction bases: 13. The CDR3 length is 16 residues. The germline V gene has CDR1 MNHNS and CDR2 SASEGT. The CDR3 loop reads CASSQEDRDVINEQFF. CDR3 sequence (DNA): TGTGCCAGCAGTCAAGAAGACAGGGATGTAATCAATGAGCAGTTCTTC.

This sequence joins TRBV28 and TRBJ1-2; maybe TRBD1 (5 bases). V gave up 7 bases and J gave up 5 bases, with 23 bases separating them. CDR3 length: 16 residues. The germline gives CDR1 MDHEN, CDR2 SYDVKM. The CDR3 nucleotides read TGTGCCAGCACCTCGACCCCAGGGAAGCGAGGGTATGGCTACACCTTC. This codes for CASTSTPGKRGYGYTF.

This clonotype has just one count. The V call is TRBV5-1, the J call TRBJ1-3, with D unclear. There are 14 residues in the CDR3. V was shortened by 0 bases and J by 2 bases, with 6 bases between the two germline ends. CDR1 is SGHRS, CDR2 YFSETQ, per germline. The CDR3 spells CASSLEAAGNTIYF. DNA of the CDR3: TGCGCCAGCAGCTTGGAAGCCGCTGGAAACACCATATATTTT.

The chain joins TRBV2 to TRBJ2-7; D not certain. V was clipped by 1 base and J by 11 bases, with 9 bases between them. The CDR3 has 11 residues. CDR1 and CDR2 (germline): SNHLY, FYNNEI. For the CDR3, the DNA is TGTGCCAGCAGTGAAGTAACAGATAAGTACTTC. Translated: CASSEVTDKYF. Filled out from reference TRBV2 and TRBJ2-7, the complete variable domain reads EPEVTQTPSHQVTQMGQEVILRCVPISNHLYFYWYRQILGQKVEFLVSFYNNEISEKSEIFDDQFSVERPDGSNFTLKIRSTKLEDSAMYFCASSEVTDKYFGPGTRLTVT.

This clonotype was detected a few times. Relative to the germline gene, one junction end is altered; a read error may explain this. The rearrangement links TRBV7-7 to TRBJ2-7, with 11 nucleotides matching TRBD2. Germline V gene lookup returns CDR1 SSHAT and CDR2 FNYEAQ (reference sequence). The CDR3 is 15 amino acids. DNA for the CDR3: TGTGCTAGCAGCCCATTGACTAGCGGGGTCTACGAGCAGTACTTC. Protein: CASSPLTSGVYEQYF.

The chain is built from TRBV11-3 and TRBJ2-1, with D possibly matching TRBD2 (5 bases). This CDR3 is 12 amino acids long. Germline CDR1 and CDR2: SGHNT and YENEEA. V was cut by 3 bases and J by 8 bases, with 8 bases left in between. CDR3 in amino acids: CASSFSGYEQFF. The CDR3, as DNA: TGTGCCAGCAGCTTCTCGGGGTATGAGCAGTTCTTC.

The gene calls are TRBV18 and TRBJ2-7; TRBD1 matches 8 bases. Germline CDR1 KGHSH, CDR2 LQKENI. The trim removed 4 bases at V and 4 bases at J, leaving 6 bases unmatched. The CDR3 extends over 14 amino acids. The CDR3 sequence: CASSLPGQGYEQYF. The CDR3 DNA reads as TGTGCCAGCTCACTCCCTGGACAGGGTTACGAGCAGTACTTC. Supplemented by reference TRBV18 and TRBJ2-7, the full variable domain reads NAGVMQNPRHLVRRRGQEARLRCSPMKGHSHVYWYRQLPEEGLKFMVYLQKENIIDESGMPKERFSAEFPKEGPSILRIQQVVRGDSAAYFCASSLPGQGYEQYFGPGTRLTVT.

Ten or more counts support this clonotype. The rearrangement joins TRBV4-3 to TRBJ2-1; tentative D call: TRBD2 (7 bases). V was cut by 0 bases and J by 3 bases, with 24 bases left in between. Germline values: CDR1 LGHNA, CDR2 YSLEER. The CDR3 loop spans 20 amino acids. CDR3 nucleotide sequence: TGCGCCAGCAGCCAAGAAACCTTAGAGGGGGATGGCGGGGGCTACAATGAGCAGTTCTTC. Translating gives CASSQETLEGDGGGYNEQFF.

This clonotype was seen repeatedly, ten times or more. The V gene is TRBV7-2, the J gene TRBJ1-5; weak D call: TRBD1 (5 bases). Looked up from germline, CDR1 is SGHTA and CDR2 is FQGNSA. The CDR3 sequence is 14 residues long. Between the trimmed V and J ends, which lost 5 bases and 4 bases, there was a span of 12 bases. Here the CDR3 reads CASSLGTLNQPQHF. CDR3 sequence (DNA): TGTGCCAGCAGCCTAGGGACCCTGAATCAGCCCCAGCATTTT.

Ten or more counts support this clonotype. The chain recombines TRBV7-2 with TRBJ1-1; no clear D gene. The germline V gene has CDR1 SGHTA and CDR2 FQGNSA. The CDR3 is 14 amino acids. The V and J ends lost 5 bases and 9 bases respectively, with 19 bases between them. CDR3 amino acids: CASSMILGEGKAFF. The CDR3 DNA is TGTGCCAGCAGCATGATTCTCGGGGAGGGTAAAGCTTTCTTT.

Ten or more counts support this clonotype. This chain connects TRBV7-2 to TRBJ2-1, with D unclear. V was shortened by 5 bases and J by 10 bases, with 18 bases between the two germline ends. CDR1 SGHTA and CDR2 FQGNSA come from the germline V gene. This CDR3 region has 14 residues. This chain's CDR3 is CASSPHSGYMEQFF. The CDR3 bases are TGTGCCAGCAGCCCCCACTCAGGCTACATGGAGCAGTTCTTC.

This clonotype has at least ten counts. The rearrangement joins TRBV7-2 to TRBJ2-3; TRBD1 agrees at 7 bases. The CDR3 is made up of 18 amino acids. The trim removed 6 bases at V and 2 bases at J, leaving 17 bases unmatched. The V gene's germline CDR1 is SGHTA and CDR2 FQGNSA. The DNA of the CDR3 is TGTGCCAGCAGGGCCGGGACAGTCGGACCGGGGACCACAGATACGCAGTATTTT. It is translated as CASRAGTVGPGTTDTQYF.